This TCR beta chain was captured in a study of blood T cell repertoires in COVID-19 (dated by TCRdb to about 2020). Concerning the study at large: Samples covering the acute and convalescent phases of COVID-19 were provided by collaborators in the United States, Italy and Spain. Where HLA class I and class II types were available, the types were taken from metadata supplied by the sample provider, not from assay-based typing. The samples were drawn from the first 160 participants of the ongoing ImmuneRACE study and from 1,254 subjects provided by 6 global collaborators. The repertoires were made available in a free public database intended to serve as a resource for research on the immune response to SARS-CoV-2. Sample metadata almost always included a de-identified subject ID, COVID-19 status, age in years and sex. The prospective study material was composed of cDNA or gDNA derived from T cells, B-cell-depleted T cells, or PBMCs. Subjects who had been exposed to COVID-19, were actively infected with it, or had recovered from it provided the deeply sampled blood TCRbeta repertoires that made up the dataset. What the study reported, not specific to this receptor: The amount of clinical and demographic metadata varied by source and participant and was provided uncurated.

TCRbeta CDR3 regions were amplified from genomic DNA using the immunoSEQ Assay, a bias-controlled multiplex PCR. As for how the authors treated the data: The number of nucleated cells in each sample was estimated by amplification of reference gene primers within the assay. To quantify the absolute abundance of each unique TCRbeta CDR3 rearrangement, sequence reads were collapsed and filtered. For each sample, productive Simpson clonality was calculated as the square root of Simpson's diversity index across productive rearrangements. The immuneACCESS repertoire file appears here via TCRdb, limited to in-frame rearrangements. These files lack a portion of the clones; in checked studies, under half of the deficit traces to unresolved V genes, and the cause of the others is not known. V, J and clone size reflect that table, while D and trimming were determined from the DNA. This sample lists 130,000 to 150,000 clones; approximately 81% were detected once. The ten largest clonotypes hold less than 50% of the sample.

Remarks on this clone: Its specific antigen is unknown. Base qualities are not provided; no much larger clone lies one nucleotide away.

Whole blood was collected in K2EDTA tubes by collaborating institutions according to the institutions' own protocols. Collaborator samples were shipped for TCRbeta analysis as frozen whole blood, isolated PBMCs, or DNA extracted from either sample type. Specimen: peripheral blood. This TCR was recovered from a human donor in a cohort sampled during active COVID-19.

The CDR3 corresponds to CASSQAMGQIREKLFF. The nucleotide sequence reads as follows: TGTGCCAGCAGCCAAGCTATGGGACAGATAAGGGAAAAACTGTTTTTT. The V and J genes are TRBV3-1 (or the pseudogene TRBV3-2) and TRBJ1-4, and TRBD1 matches 7 of the central bases. CDR1 and CDR2, per the germline V gene (reference sequence), are LGHDT and YNNKEL. Trimming takes 1 base off V and 8 bases off J; junction bases not matched to a gene: 10. Inclusive of the bounding cysteine and phenylalanine, the CDR3 is 16 residues long. The sequence is cut down to CDR3 DNA, 48 bases in frame from base 1.